The clone carrying this TCR beta chain was seen only a few times. The length of the CDR3 is 13 residues. V lost 0 bases to trimming and J lost 4 bases, with 3 bases between them. CDR1 and CDR2 from the germline V gene are MGHRA and YSYEKL. TCRdb keeps only in-frame clones here, not all; method: immunoSEQ multiplex PCR. The table records tens of thousands of clones, under 95% of them present only once. The record originates from a study of T cell changes during pregnancy in multiple sclerosis. Sequenced material: CD4+ T cells from peripheral blood mononuclear cells, taken in the second trimester of pregnancy. This clonotype was sampled from a female donor with multiple sclerosis, enrolled in a pregnancy study. The chain recombines TRBV4-1 with TRBJ2-2; D gene ambiguous. The CDR3: CASSQESTGELFF. The CDR3 DNA follows: TGCGCCAGCAGCCAAGAGAGCACCGGGGAGCTGTTTTTT.